The text below deals with one T cell receptor beta chain. This sample was included in a study of PD-L1 blockade in urothelial cancer. Study overall: Each patient had 0 to 3 earlier chemotherapy regimens. A median blood sample held around 150,000 T cells and tens of thousands of unique TCRs. Blood was evaluated 3 weeks (second dose) and 6 weeks after therapy began.

Assay used: immunoSEQ multiplex PCR; TCRdb lists only in-frame clones, some missing. The sample contains 40,000 or so clones, roughly 77% of which appear only once. The V and J ends lost 3 bases and 8 bases, in that order; junction bases with no gene match: 13. The V gene's germline CDR1 is LNHDA and CDR2 SQIVND (reference sequence). This CDR3 has 16 residues. This TCR derives from a man aged 70 or older with urothelial cancer. The sequencing used PBMCs, collected around atezolizumab (anti-PD-L1) treatment. This chain joins TRBV19 and TRBJ2-3, with TRBD2 matching over 8 bases. The CDR3 loop is CASSIFSGIAGGTQYF. DNA of the CDR3: TGTGCCAGTAGTATTTTTAGCGGGATCGCTGGAGGTACGCAGTATTTT.